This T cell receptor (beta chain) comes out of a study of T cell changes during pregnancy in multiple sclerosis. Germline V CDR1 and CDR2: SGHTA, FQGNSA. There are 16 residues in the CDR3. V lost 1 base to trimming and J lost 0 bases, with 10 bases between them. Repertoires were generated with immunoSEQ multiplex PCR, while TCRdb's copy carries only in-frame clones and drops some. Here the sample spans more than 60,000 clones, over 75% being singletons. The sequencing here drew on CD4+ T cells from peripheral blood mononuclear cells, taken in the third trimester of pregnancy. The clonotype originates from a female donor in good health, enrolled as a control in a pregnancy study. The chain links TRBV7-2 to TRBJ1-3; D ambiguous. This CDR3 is CASSLDGGGSGNTIYF. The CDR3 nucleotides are TGTGCCAGCAGCTTAGACGGCGGCGGCTCTGGAAACACCATATATTTT.